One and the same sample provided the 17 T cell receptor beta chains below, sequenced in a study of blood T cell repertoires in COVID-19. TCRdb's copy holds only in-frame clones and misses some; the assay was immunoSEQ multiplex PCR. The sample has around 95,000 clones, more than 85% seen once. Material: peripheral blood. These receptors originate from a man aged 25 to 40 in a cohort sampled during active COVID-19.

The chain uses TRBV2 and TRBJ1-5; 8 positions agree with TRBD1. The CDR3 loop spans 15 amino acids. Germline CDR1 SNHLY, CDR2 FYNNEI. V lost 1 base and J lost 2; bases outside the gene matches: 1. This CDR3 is CASSEDRGGNQPQHF. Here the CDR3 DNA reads TGTGCCAGCAGTGAAGACAGGGGGGGCAATCAGCCCCAGCATTTT.

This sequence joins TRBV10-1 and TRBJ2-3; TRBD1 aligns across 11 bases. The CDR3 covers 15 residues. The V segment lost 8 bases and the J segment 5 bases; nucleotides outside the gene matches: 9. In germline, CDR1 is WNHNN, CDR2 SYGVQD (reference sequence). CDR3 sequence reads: CASSRGQGEIDTQYF. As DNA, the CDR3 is TGCGCCAGCTCCCGGGGACAGGGGGAAATAGATACGCAGTATTTT.

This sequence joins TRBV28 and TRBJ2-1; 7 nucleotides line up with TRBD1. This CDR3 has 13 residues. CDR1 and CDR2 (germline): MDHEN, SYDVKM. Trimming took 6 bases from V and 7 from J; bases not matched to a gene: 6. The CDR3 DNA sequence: TGTGCCAGCAGGTACCTACAGGGGAATGAGCAGTTCTTC. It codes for CASRYLQGNEQFF.

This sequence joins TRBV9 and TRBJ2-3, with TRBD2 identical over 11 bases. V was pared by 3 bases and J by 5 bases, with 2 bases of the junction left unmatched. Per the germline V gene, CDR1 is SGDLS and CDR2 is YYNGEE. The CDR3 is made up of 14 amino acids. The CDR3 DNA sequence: TGTGCCAGCAGCGCACTAGCGGGAGAAGATACGCAGTATTTT. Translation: CASSALAGEDTQYF.

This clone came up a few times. The CDR3 sequence: CAWSVERGGYNEQFF. The CDR3 DNA reads as TGTGCCTGGAGTGTTGAACGGGGGGGCTACAATGAGCAGTTCTTC. This chain connects TRBV30 to TRBJ2-1; 8 positions agree with TRBD2. Germline CDR1 reads GTSNPN; CDR2 reads SVGIG (reference sequence). Unmatched junction bases numbered 4, after V lost 0 bases and J lost 3 bases. The CDR3 totals 15 residues.

CDR3 in amino acids: CASSLESAGVYEQYF. The CDR3 bases are TGTGCCAGCAGCTTGGAGTCAGCGGGGGTCTACGAGCAGTACTTC. The V call is TRBV5-4, the J call TRBJ2-7; 8 nucleotides line up with TRBD2. V gave up 0 bases and J gave up 3 bases; unmatched junction bases: 5. The CDR3 runs 15 residues. Germline values: CDR1 SGHNT, CDR2 YYREEE (reference sequence).

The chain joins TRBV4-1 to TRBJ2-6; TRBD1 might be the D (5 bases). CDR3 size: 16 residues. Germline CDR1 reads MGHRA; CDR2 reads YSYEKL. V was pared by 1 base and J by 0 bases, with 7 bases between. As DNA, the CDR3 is TGCGCCAGCAGCCAAGGGCAGGGCTCTGGGGCCAACGTCCTGACTTTC. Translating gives CASSQGQGSGANVLTF.

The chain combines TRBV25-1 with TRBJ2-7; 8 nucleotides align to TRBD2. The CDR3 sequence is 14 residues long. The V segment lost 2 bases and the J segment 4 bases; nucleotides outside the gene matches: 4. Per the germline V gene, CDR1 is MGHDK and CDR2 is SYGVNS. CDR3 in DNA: TGTGCCAGCAGTGAAAGCGGGGGCGGGTACGAGCAGTACTTC. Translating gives CASSESGGGYEQYF.

This chain's CDR3 is CASSLYPGQGRDVGGYTF. The CDR3 DNA sequence: TGTGCCAGCAGCTTGTACCCGGGACAGGGTCGTGATGTTGGTGGCTACACCTTC. The rearrangement joins TRBV5-5 to TRBJ1-2; 9 positions match TRBD1. Germline trimming cut 1 base from V and 7 bases from J; bases unmatched to any gene: 17. Per germline, CDR1 SGHKS and CDR2 YYEKEE (reference sequence). The CDR3 sequence is 18 residues long.

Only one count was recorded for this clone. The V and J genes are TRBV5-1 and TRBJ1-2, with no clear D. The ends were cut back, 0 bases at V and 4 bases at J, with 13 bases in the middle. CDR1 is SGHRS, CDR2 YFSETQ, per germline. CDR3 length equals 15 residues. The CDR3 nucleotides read TGCGCCAGCAGCTTGGACGGAACAGCCATCTATGGCTACACCTTC. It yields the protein CASSLDGTAIYGYTF.

The CDR3 is CAIRPGQGGFGGYTF. CDR3 coding DNA: TGTGCCATCAGACCGGGACAGGGAGGTTTCGGGGGCTACACCTTC. The chain recombines TRBV10-3 with TRBJ1-2, with 9 bases that match TRBD1. Germline V gives CDR1 ENHRY, CDR2 SYGVKD. Trimming took 6 bases from V and 8 from J; bases not matched to a gene: 13. The CDR3 length is 15 residues.

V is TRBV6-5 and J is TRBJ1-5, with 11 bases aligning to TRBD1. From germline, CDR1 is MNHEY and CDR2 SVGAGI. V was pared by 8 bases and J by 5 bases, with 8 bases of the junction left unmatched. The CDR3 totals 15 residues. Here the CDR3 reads CASGTRDRGDQPQHF. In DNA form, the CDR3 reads TGTGCCAGCGGTACCCGGGACAGGGGGGATCAGCCCCAGCATTTT.

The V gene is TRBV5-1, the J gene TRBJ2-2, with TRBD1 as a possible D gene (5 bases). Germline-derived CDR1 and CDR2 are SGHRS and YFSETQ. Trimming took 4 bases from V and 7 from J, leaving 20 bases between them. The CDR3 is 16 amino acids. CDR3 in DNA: TGCGCCAGCAGCCTCCTGGGGCAGGAATATCGCGGGGAGCTGTTTTTT. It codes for CASSLLGQEYRGELFF. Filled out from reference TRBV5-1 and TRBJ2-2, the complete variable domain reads KAGVTQTPRYLIKTRGQQVTLSCSPISGHRSVSWYQQTPGQGLQFLFEYFSETQRNKGNFPGRFSGRQFSNSRSEMNVSTLELGDSALYLCASSLLGQEYRGELFFGEGSRLTVL.

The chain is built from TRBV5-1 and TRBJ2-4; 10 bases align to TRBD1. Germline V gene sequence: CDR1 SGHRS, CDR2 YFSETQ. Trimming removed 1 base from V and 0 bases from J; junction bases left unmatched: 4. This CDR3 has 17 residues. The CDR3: CASSLTGQGIAKNIQYF. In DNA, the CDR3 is TGCGCCAGCAGCTTGACGGGACAGGGGATAGCCAAAAACATTCAGTACTTC.

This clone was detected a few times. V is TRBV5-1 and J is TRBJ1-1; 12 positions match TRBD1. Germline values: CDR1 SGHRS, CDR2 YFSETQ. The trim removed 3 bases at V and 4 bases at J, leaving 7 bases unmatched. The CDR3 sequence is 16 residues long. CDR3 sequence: CASSSTGQGATTEAFF. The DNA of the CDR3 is TGCGCCAGCAGCTCAACGGGACAGGGGGCTACCACTGAAGCTTTCTTT. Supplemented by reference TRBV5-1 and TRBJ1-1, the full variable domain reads KAGVTQTPRYLIKTRGQQVTLSCSPISGHRSVSWYQQTPGQGLQFLFEYFSETQRNKGNFPGRFSGRQFSNSRSEMNVSTLELGDSALYLCASSSTGQGATTEAFFGQGTRLTVV.

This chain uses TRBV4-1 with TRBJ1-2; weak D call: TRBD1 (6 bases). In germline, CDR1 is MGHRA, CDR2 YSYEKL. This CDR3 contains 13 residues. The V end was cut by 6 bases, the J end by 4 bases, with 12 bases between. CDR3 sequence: CASSQQGSYGYTF. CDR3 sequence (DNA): TGCGCCAGCAGTCAACAGGGCTCCTATGGCTACACCTTC.

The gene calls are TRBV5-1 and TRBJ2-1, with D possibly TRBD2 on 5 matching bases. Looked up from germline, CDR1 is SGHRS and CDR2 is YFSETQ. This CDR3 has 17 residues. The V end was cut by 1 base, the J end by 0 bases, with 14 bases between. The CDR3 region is CASSLRVARDSYNEQFF. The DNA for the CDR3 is TGCGCCAGCAGCTTGCGGGTGGCACGGGACTCCTACAATGAGCAGTTCTTC.